Listed below are T cell receptor beta chains from one sample, sequenced in a study of spatial heterogeneity in lung cancer. Via MiXCR, TCRdb re-called the 5' RACE reads, giving one row per CDR3 protein. Seen here are about 14,000 distinct CDR3 sequences, approximately 4.8% observed once, and the top ten hold around 17%. The sample consisted of lung tumor tissue, taken at surgery. The source is a female donor with early-stage non-small cell lung cancer. The CDR3 runs from the conserved cysteine through the conserved F or W. Fields, in order: V gene, J gene, clone size, D gene, CDR3 DNA, CDR3 protein. A D gene is named only where the DNA matches it firmly. Clone size is given for some rows only: seen once, a few or many times, or a class if the clone is expanded.

>TRBV2|TRBJ2-2|medium-sized|-
TGTGCCAGCGCAAAAGAGACCGGGGAGCTGTTTTTT
CASAKETGELFF
>TRBV24-1|TRBJ1-5|many|-
TGTGCCACCAACGGCAGAGAAAGGCAGCCCCAGCATTTT
CATNGRERQPQHF
>TRBV20-1|TRBJ2-7|many|TRBD2
TGCAGTGGAGGGACTAGCGGGGGGGCGTCCTACGAGCAGTACTTC
CSGGTSGGASYEQYF
>TRBV4-1|TRBJ1-3|-|-
TGCGCCAGCAGCCAAGGGCGGGGCCGCTCTGGAAACACCATATATTTT
CASSQGRGRSGNTIYF
>TRBV10-2|TRBJ2-3|many|-
TGCGCCAGCAGTGAAGTAGTGGCTAGTAGGGGTGGAGATACGCAGTATTTT
CASSEVVASRGGDTQYF
>TRBV4-1|TRBJ2-5|many|-
TGCGCCAGCAGCCGAAGAACGTGGACAGCCAGCCAAGAGACCCAGTACTTC
CASSRRTWTASQETQYF
>TRBV28|TRBJ2-5|many|-
TGTGCCAGCGCTTCCGCCCCCGAGACCCAGTACTTC
CASASAPETQYF
>TRBV7-2|TRBJ1-6|medium-sized|-
TGTGCCAGCAGCTTATTGGGGGCTGAGTCACCCCTCCACTTT
CASSLLGAESPLHF
>TRBV12-3/TRBV12-4|TRBJ2-1|many|TRBD2
TGTGCCAGCAGCCCAACTAGCGGGGGGTACAATGAGCAGTTCTTC
CASSPTSGGYNEQFF
>TRBV5-1|TRBJ1-1|many|-
TGCGCCAGCAGCAATCAGGGGATACTTGAAGCTTTCTTT
CASSNQGILEAFF
>TRBV6-5|TRBJ2-7|-|TRBD2
TGTGCCAGCCGGTCCCTGGAGCTAGCGGGGGGCGAGCAGTACTTC
CASRSLELAGGEQYF
>TRBV29-1|TRBJ2-5|many|-
TGCAGCGTTGGACAGGCTCAAGAGACCCAGTACTTC
CSVGQAQETQYF
>TRBV6-6|TRBJ2-1|many|TRBD2
TGTGCCGGTCACTCGGGGGGGAGCTCCTACAATGAGCAGTTCTTC
CAGHSGGSSYNEQFF
>TRBV6-1|TRBJ1-4|many|-
TGTGCCAGCAGTCCACAGGGAGTGGGCGGAGGACCTAATGAAAAACTGTTTTTT
CASSPQGVGGGPNEKLFF
>TRBV20-1|TRBJ1-6|many|-
TGCAGTGCTAGAGATCAACGGTATAATTCACCCCTCCACTTT
CSARDQRYNSPLHF
>TRBV18|TRBJ1-1|many|-
TGTGCCAGCTCACCTGGGGGCGCGGGAGGGACTGAAGCTTTCTTT
CASSPGGAGGTEAFF
>TRBV7-9|TRBJ2-3|many|-
TGTGCCAGCAGCTCCCACGTCGGCTTCACAGATACGCAGTATTTT
CASSSHVGFTDTQYF
>TRBV6-1|TRBJ2-5|large|-
TGTGCCAGCAGTGAACTATCCGGGACAAGGACGATACGACAAGAGACCCAGTACTTC
CASSELSGTRTIRQETQYF
>TRBV10-1|TRBJ2-5|many|-
TGCGCCAGCAGCGATCGGGTCGGGGACCAAGAGACCCAGTACTTC
CASSDRVGDQETQYF
>TRBV12-3/TRBV12-4|TRBJ2-3|few|TRBD1
TGTGCCAGCAGCCGACAGGGTAGCACAGATACGCAGTATTTT
CASSRQGSTDTQYF
>TRBV18|TRBJ1-2|few|-
TGTGCCAGCTCACCAATGTCAGGCGCACTCTATGGCTACACCTTC
CASSPMSGALYGYTF
>TRBV9|TRBJ1-6|many|-
TGTGCCAGCAGCGCAAGCGTACCCGGGACAAGGGATTCACCCCTCCACTTT
CASSASVPGTRDSPLHF
>TRBV20-1|TRBJ2-4|medium-sized|-
TGCAGTGCTAGGGGCCGAGCCAAAAACATTCAGTACTTC
CSARGRAKNIQYF
>TRBV6-5|TRBJ1-6|-|TRBD1
TGTGCCAGCAGTTACTCTGGACTCCGGGACAGACATAATTCACCCCTCCACTTT
CASSYSGLRDRHNSPLHF
>TRBV7-2|TRBJ2-1|many|-
TGTGCCAGCAGCTTAGCGGGGTCGGTAAGAGGCAATGAGCAGTTCTTC
CASSLAGSVRGNEQFF
>TRBV6-5|TRBJ2-2|many|TRBD2
TGTGCCAGCAGTTACCGCGGGGGGTTTACCACCGGGGAGCTGTTTTTT
CASSYRGGFTTGELFF
>TRBV7-2|TRBJ2-1|many|TRBD2
TGTGCCAGCAGCCTCCAGGGCGGGGGGGCAGGCAATGAGCAGTTCTTC
CASSLQGGGAGNEQFF
>TRBV3-1|TRBJ2-1|many|TRBD1
TGTGCCAGCAGCCCAGGACAGGCCCGATACAATGAGCAGTTCTTC
CASSPGQARYNEQFF
>TRBV6-5|TRBJ1-1|-|-
TGTGCCAGCACTCTAAGTTGGACTGGCACTGAAGCTTTCTTT
CASTLSWTGTEAFF
>TRBV7-3|TRBJ1-2|many|TRBD1
TGTGCCAGCAGCTTAAACAGGGGGCAAGGCTACACCTTC
CASSLNRGQGYTF
>TRBV2|TRBJ2-2|many|-
TGTGCCAGCCGGATGGGGACCTCCGGGGAGCTGTTTTTT
CASRMGTSGELFF
>TRBV19|TRBJ1-2|many|TRBD1
TGTGCCAGCCTTGAGAGAGACAGGGGCTATGGCTACACCTTC
CASLERDRGYGYTF
>TRBV7-6|TRBJ2-1|medium-sized|-
TGTGCCAGCAGCTTAAACCCCTATGGCAATGAGCAGTTCTTC
CASSLNPYGNEQFF
>TRBV12-3/TRBV12-4|TRBJ1-2|many|-
TGTGCCAGCAGTCCGATGAGCGGGGGGGGCGATTTGGGCTACACCTTC
CASSPMSGGGDLGYTF
>TRBV9|TRBJ2-1|many|TRBD2
TGTGCCAGCAGCCCTATGAGCGGGGGTGGCTACAATGAGCAGTTCTTC
CASSPMSGGGYNEQFF
>TRBV5-8|TRBJ1-2|large|-
TGTGCCAGCAGCTTGGTGGGCTACACCTTC
CASSLVGYTF
>TRBV6-2/TRBV6-3|TRBJ2-1|many|TRBD1
TGTGCCAGCAGTCCACAGGGGAATGAGCAGTTCTTC
CASSPQGNEQFF
>TRBV28|TRBJ2-7|many|-
TGTGCCAGCAGTGGCCGTATGGGTGTCTCCTACGAGCAGTACTTC
CASSGRMGVSYEQYF
>TRBV9|TRBJ2-1|many|TRBD1
TGTGCCAGCAGCGTAAGTCGCGGACAGGGATACAATGAGCAGTTCTTC
CASSVSRGQGYNEQFF
>TRBV28|TRBJ1-1|many|-
TGTGCCAGCAGGCAAACAGGGATTCGTGGTGAAGCTTTCTTT
CASRQTGIRGEAFF
>TRBV11-2|TRBJ1-1|many|TRBD1
TGTGCCAGCAGCCCCAGACGTCAGGGGGACACTGAAGCTTTCTTT
CASSPRRQGDTEAFF
>TRBV20-1|TRBJ1-2|many|TRBD1
TGCAGTGCTAGATCAGGGGGTTCTGGCTACACCTTC
CSARSGGSGYTF
>TRBV9|TRBJ2-1|many|-
TGTGCCAGCAGCGTAGGCCCGGAAGCTAGCTCCTACAATGAGCAGTTCTTC
CASSVGPEASSYNEQFF
>TRBV6-5|TRBJ2-5|many|-
TGTGCCAGCAGTTACTCGACGACGACACTCCAAGAGACCCAGTACTTC
CASSYSTTTLQETQYF
>TRBV20-1|TRBJ2-3|few|-
TGCAGTGCTAGAATTTCAGATACGCAGTATTTT
CSARISDTQYF
>TRBV10-3|TRBJ2-5|many|TRBD2
TGTGCCATCAGCCAACTAGCGGGGGGTCTACAAGAGACCCAGTACTTC
CAISQLAGGLQETQYF
>TRBV7-8|TRBJ2-1|-|TRBD2
TGTGCCATCCGGACGGCCAGACTAGCGGGGCACAATGAGCAGTTCTTC
CAIRTARLAGHNEQFF
>TRBV5-4|TRBJ2-1|many|-
TGTGCCAGCAGCCCGGACCTCCACCCATACAATGAGCAGTTCTTC
CASSPDLHPYNEQFF
>TRBV24-1|TRBJ2-3|medium-sized|-
TGTGCCACCAGTCAACAGAGCTACACAGATACGCAGTATTTT
CATSQQSYTDTQYF
>TRBV6-5|TRBJ1-4|many|-
TGTGCCAGCAGTTACTCGAAGAGGGCAACTAATGAAAAACTGTTTTTT
CASSYSKRATNEKLFF
>TRBV12-3/TRBV12-4|TRBJ2-7|medium-sized|TRBD1
TGTGCCAGCAGTTTAATCGGGACAGGCTACGAGCAGTACTTC
CASSLIGTGYEQYF
>TRBV10-3|TRBJ2-1|many|-
TGTGCCATCAGGGGTACAGGGAGCTCCTACAATGAGCAGTTCTTC
CAIRGTGSSYNEQFF
>TRBV5-1|TRBJ2-7|many|-
TGCGCCAGCAGATCCGACAGCTCCTACGAGCAGTACTTC
CASRSDSSYEQYF
>TRBV27|TRBJ1-6|many|-
TGTGCCAGCAGTTTATGGGGCCGGGCGCCCAGTGGTGGGTATAATTCACCCCTCCACTTT
CASSLWGRAPSGGYNSPLHF
>TRBV6-2/TRBV6-3|TRBJ2-7|medium-sized|TRBD2
TGTGCCAGCAGGATACCGGGACTAGAACATTACGAGCAGTACTTC
CASRIPGLEHYEQYF
>TRBV18|TRBJ1-1|many|-
TGTGCCAGCTCACCACTGGGGGCGAGGAACACTGAAGCTTTCTTT
CASSPLGARNTEAFF
>TRBV11-2|TRBJ1-6|-|-
TGTGCCAGCAGCTTAAATCAAGATAATTCACCCCTCCACTTT
CASSLNQDNSPLHF